The source of this T cell receptor beta chain is a study of T cells in Graves' hyperthyroidism and ophthalmopathy. Study-level points and caveats: The model foresaw ophthalmopathy a median around seven months prior to onset. Most clonotypes expanded in the thyroid (above 0.001) were also present in blood.

Comment on this clonotype: What it binds is unknown.

Amplification of TCR beta CDR3 regions used RNA as the template. HTBI primers were the set used in a first-round RT-PCR of the TCR CDR3. Via MiXCR, TCRdb re-called the multiplex PCR reads, giving one row per CDR3 protein. The sample yields 350,000 to 400,000 distinct CDR3 sequences, approximately 18% seen once. Diagnosis relied on clinical symptoms, serum thyroxine and TRAb, thyroid ultrasound and orbital computed tomography. The PBMCs were taken from less than 11 ml of fresh peripheral blood. Sequencing input: blood. This sequence was found in a man aged 18 to 29 with Graves' ophthalmopathy.

The CDR3 here is CASSPPGGGYNEQFF. Written as DNA, the CDR3 is TGTGCCAGCTCACCACCGGGGGGCGGGTACAATGAGCAGTTCTTC. The V call is TRBV18, the J call TRBJ2-1; the D gene could be TRBD1 or TRBD2 (6 bases each). The germline gives CDR1 KGHSH, CDR2 LQKENI. The CDR3 runs to 15 residues. The ends were cut back, 0 bases at V and 4 bases at J, with 10 bases in the middle.